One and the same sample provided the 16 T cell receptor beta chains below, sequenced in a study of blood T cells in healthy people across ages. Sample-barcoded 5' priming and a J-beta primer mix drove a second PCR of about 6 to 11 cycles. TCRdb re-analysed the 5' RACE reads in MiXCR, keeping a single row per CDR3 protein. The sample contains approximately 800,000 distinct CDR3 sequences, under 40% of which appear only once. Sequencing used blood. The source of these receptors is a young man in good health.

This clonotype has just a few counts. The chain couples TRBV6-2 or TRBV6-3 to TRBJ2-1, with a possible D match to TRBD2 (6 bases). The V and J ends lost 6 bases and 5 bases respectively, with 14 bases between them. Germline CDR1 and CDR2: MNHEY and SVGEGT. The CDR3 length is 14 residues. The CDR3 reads CASSRTTGDNEQFF. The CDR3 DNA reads TGTGCCAGCAGCCGCACCACGGGGGACAATGAGCAGTTCTTC.

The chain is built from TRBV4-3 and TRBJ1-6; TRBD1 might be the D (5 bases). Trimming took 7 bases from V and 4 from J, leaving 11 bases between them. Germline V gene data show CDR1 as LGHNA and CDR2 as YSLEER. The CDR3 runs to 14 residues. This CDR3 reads CASTRGRYNSPLHF. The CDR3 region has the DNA TGCGCCAGCACCCGGGGCCGTTATAATTCACCCCTCCACTTT.

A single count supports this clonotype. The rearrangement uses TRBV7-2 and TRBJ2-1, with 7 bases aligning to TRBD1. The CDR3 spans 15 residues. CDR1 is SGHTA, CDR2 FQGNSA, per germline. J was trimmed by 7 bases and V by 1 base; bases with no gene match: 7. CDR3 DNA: TGTGCCAGCAGCTTAGGGGCCGGCAGGGGGAATGAGCAGTTCTTC. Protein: CASSLGAGRGNEQFF.

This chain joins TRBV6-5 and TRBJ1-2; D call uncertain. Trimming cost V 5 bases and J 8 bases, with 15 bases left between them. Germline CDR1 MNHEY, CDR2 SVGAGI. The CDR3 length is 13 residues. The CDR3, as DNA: TGTGCCAGCAGTCCCCGCGGTCTTAAGGGCTACACCTTC. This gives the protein CASSPRGLKGYTF.

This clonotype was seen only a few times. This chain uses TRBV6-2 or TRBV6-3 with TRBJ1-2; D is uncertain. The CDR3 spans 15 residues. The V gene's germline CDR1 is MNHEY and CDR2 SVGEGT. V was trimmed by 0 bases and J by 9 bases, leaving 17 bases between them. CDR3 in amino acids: CASSYSTGDTICYTF. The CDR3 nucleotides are TGTGCCAGCAGTTACTCCACCGGGGATACCATTTGCTACACCTTC.

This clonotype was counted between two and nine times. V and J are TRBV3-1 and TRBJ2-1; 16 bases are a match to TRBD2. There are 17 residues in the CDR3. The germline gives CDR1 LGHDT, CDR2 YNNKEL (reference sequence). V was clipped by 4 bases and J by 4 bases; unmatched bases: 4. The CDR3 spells CASSPGLAGGPYNEQFF. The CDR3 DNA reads TGTGCCAGCAGCCCGGGACTAGCGGGGGGGCCATACAATGAGCAGTTCTTC.

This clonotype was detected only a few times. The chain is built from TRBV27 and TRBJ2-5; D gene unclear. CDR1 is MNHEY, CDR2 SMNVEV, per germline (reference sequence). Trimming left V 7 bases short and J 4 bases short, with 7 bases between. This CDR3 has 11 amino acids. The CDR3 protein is CASKFAETQYF. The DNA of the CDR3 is TGTGCCAGCAAGTTTGCAGAGACCCAGTACTTC.

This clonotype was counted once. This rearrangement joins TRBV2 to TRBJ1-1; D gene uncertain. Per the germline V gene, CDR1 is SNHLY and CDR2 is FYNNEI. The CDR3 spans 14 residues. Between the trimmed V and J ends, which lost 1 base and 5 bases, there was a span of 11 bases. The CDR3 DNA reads TGTGCCAGCAGTGAAGAATTAGGTTTGACTGAAGCTTTCTTT. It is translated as CASSEELGLTEAFF.

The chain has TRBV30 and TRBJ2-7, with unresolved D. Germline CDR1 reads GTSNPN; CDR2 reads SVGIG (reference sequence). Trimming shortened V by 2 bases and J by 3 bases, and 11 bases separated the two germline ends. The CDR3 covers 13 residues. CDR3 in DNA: TGTGCCTGGAGTCCCCTGGGCCACTACGAGCAGTACTTC. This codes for CAWSPLGHYEQYF.

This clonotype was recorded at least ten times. The CDR3 spells CASSTDRSRTPQHF. The CDR3, as DNA: TGTGCCAGCAGTACCGACAGGAGTCGGACGCCCCAGCATTTT. The chain couples TRBV12-3 or TRBV12-4 to TRBJ1-5; D is possibly TRBD1 (6 bases). The CDR3 is 14 amino acids. Trimming took off 5 bases at V and 9 bases at J, with 17 bases between the two ends.

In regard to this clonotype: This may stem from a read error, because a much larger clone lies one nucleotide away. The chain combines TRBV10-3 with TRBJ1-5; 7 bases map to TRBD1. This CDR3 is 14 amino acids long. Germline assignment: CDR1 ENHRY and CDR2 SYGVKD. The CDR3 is CVISQGGSNQPQHF. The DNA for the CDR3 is TGTGTCATCAGCCAGGGGGGTAGTAATCAGCCCCAGCATTTT.

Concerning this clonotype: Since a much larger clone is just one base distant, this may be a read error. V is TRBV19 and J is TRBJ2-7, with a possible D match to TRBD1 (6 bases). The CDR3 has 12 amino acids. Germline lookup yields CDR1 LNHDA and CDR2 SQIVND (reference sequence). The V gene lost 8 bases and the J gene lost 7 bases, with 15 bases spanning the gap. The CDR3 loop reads CASAHRDNEQYF. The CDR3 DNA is TGTGCCAGTGCCCATAGGGACAATGAGCAGTACTTC.

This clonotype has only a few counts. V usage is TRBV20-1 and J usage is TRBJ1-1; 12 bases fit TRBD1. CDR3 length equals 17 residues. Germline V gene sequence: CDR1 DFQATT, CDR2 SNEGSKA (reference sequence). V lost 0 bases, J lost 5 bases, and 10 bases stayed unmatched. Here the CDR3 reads CSARDLGTGGRGTEAFF. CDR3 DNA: TGCAGTGCTAGAGATCTCGGGACAGGGGGCCGAGGTACTGAAGCTTTCTTT.

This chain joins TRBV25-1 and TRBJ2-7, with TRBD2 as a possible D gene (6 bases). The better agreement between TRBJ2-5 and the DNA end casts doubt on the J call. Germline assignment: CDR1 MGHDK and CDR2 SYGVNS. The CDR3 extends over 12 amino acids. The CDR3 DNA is TGTGCCAGCGGGAGGAGCAGCACGACCCAGTACTTC. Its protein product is CASGRSSTTQYF.

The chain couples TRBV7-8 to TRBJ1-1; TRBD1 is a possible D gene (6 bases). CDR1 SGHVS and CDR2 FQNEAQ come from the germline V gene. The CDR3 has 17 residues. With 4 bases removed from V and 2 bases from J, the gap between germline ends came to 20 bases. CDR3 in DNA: TGTGCCAGCAGCTCACCCGTGAAGAGGGGGTCTAACACTGAAGCTTTCTTT. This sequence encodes CASSSPVKRGSNTEAFF.

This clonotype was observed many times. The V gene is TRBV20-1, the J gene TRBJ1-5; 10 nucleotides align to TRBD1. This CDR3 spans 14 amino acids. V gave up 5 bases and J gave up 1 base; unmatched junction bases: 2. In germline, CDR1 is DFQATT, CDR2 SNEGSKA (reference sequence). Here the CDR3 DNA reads TGCAGTGCTCGGACAGGGGGAAGCAATCAGCCCCAGCATTTT. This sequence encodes CSARTGGSNQPQHF.